These 17 T cell receptor beta chains came from one sample sequenced in a study of vaccination and CD4 T cells after COVID-19. These TCRs are of unknown antigen specificity. The Oncomine TCR Beta short-read assay was applied to DNA of cultured CD4+ T cells. TCRdb processed the PCR reads anew with MiXCR; each CDR3 protein has one entry. The data show approximately 12,000 distinct CDR3 sequences, 55% to 75% seen once. Noted treatment: roughly 11-day PBMC culture with coronavirus spike peptide pools or control peptides (ViraFEST assay). The sequenced sample was CD4+ T cells from blood, cultured in vitro. The receptors shown here come from a human donor who had recovered from COVID-19.

This chain uses TRBV2 with TRBJ2-2, with 9 bases matching TRBD2. In germline, CDR1 is SNHLY, CDR2 FYNNEI. CDR3 length: 16 residues. The V gene end was trimmed by 6 bases and the J gene end by 1 base; junction bases not matched to a gene: 6. For the CDR3, the DNA is TGTGCCAGCAGGAGGGCGACTAGCGGGAACACCGGGGAGCTGTTTTTT. Its translation: CASRRATSGNTGELFF.

This chain uses TRBV20-1 with TRBJ2-4; no clear D gene. V was pared by 3 bases and J by 0 bases, with 9 bases between. CDR3 length: 14 amino acids. Germline assignment: CDR1 DFQATT and CDR2 SNEGSKA (reference sequence). The CDR3 DNA reads TGCAGTGCTAGTAGTAGGGTAGCCAAAAACATTCAGTACTTC. Translated, it gives CSASSRVAKNIQYF.

This rearrangement joins TRBV27 to TRBJ1-6; D is undetermined. Germline values: CDR1 MNHEY, CDR2 SMNVEV (reference sequence). This CDR3 comprises 16 residues. V lost 3 bases and J 0 bases, leaving 9 bases between the germline ends. The CDR3 sequence is CASSLGGSSYNSPLHF. CDR3 DNA: TGTGCCAGCAGTTTGGGAGGTAGCTCCTATAATTCACCCCTCCACTTT.

The chain employs TRBV6-2 or TRBV6-3 and TRBJ1-1, with 7 bases aligning to TRBD1. The CDR3 covers 16 residues. Germline V CDR1 and CDR2: MNHEY, SVGEGT. V lost 5 bases, J lost 6 bases, and 15 bases stayed unmatched. In nucleotides, the CDR3 is TGTGCCAGCAGTCGCGCGAACAGGGGAGGTTTGGCTGAAGCTTTCTTT. As protein: CASSRANRGGLAEAFF.

The genes are TRBV4-2 and TRBJ2-2; D is undetermined. The CDR3 runs to 16 residues. Germline CDR1 LGHNA, CDR2 YNFKEQ. Trimming shortened V by 0 bases and J by 4 bases, and 12 bases separated the two germline ends. The CDR3, as DNA: TGTGCCAGCAGCCAAGATTACCATACAGTCACCGGGGAGCTGTTTTTT. This encodes CASSQDYHTVTGELFF.

This sequence joins TRBV12-3 or TRBV12-4 and TRBJ2-7; D might be TRBD1 (6 bases). The CDR3 totals 13 residues. The V end lost 6 bases, the J end lost 7 bases, and 16 bases lay between the germline ends. For the CDR3, the DNA is TGTGCCAGCAGACGCGCCGGGACACAAGAGCAGTACTTC. It encodes CASRRAGTQEQYF.

V usage is TRBV2 and J usage is TRBJ2-7; 7 nucleotides line up with TRBD2. CDR1 and CDR2 (germline): SNHLY, FYNNEI. The CDR3 is 13 amino acids. V lost 8 bases, J lost 0 bases, and 4 bases stayed unmatched. The CDR3 is CASYGRISYEQYF. For the CDR3, the DNA is TGTGCCAGCTACGGGAGGATCTCCTACGAGCAGTACTTC.

V gene TRBV7-9 combines with J gene TRBJ2-7; possibly TRBD1 for D (5 bases). The CDR3 spans 13 residues. V lost 3 bases, J lost 5 bases, and 11 bases lay in between. Germline CDR1 SEHNR, CDR2 FQNEAQ (reference sequence). CDR3 protein: CASSFFRADEQYF. The CDR3 DNA follows: TGTGCCAGCAGCTTTTTCAGGGCGGACGAGCAGTACTTC.

V gene TRBV7-2 combines with J gene TRBJ1-2; maybe TRBD1 (5 bases). From germline, CDR1 is SGHTA and CDR2 FQGNSA. The CDR3 consists of 16 residues. V gave up 2 bases and J gave up 3 bases, with 16 bases separating them. CDR3: CASSLSRGAPYYGYTF. The CDR3 nucleotides read TGTGCCAGCAGCTTAAGCCGAGGGGCCCCCTACTATGGCTACACCTTC. Drawing the rest from reference TRBV7-2 and TRBJ1-2, the complete variable domain is GAGVSQSPSNKVTEKGKDVELRCDPISGHTALYWYRQSLGQGLEFLIYFQGNSAPDKSGLPSDRFSAERTGGSVSTLTIQRTQQEDSAVYLCASSLSRGAPYYGYTFGSGTRLTVV.

In nucleotides, the CDR3 is TGCAGTGCCCGGCCTAGCGGGAGACAAACCGGGGAGCTGTTTTTT. It is translated as CSARPSGRQTGELFF. The chain combines TRBV20-1 with TRBJ2-2, with 10 bases that match TRBD2. The CDR3 consists of 15 residues. The V gene end was trimmed by 6 bases and the J gene end by 5 bases; junction bases not matched to a gene: 9. CDR1 DFQATT and CDR2 SNEGSKA come from the germline V gene (reference sequence).

V gene TRBV5-4 combines with J gene TRBJ2-5, with 9 positions matching TRBD2. The CDR3 covers 16 residues. Looked up from germline, CDR1 is SGHNT and CDR2 is YYREEE (reference sequence). The trim removed 2 bases at V and 4 bases at J, leaving 9 bases unmatched. The CDR3 loop reads CASSFGGRAGSETQYF. The CDR3, as DNA: TGTGCCAGCAGCTTCGGCGGGAGGGCCGGTTCAGAGACCCAGTACTTC.

This chain joins TRBV9 and TRBJ2-7, with D perhaps matching TRBD2 (5 bases). Germline V gene lookup returns CDR1 SGDLS and CDR2 YYNGEE. Trimming took off 0 bases at V and 2 bases at J, with 9 bases between the two ends. CDR3 length: 14 amino acids. Written as DNA, the CDR3 is TGTGCCAGCAGCGTAGCGGAGGCCCCCTACGAGCAGTACTTC. Translated: CASSVAEAPYEQYF.

This clonotype was counted a few times. The J gene is TRBJ2-7, the V gene TRBV7-2; TRBD2 agrees at 9 bases. V shed 4 bases, J shed 2 bases, and the junction held 15 bases outside the gene matches. This CDR3 is 18 amino acids long. Germline V gives CDR1 SGHTA, CDR2 FQGNSA. The CDR3 spells CASSSLGGGTSQTYEQYF. CDR3 in DNA: TGTGCCAGCAGCTCCTTGGGAGGAGGGACTAGCCAAACCTACGAGCAGTACTTC.

This clonotype was recorded only once. Its ends do not fully match the called genes, so a read error is possible. DNA for the CDR3: TGTGCCAGCTCACCCCGGGGAGGGGAAGACTATGTCTACACCTTC. Protein sequence: CASSPRGGEDYVYTF. The rearrangement uses TRBV18 and TRBJ1-2; perhaps TRBD1 as D (5 bases). CDR3 length: 15 residues. The germline V gene has CDR1 KGHSH and CDR2 LQKENI.

J is TRBJ2-4 and V is TRBV5-4; TRBD2 agrees at 9 bases. This CDR3 comprises 14 residues. CDR1 is SGHNT and CDR2 is YYREEE in the germline V gene (reference sequence). The junction had 5 bases not matched to a gene; V was cut back by 5 bases and J by 5 bases. For the CDR3, the DNA is TGTGCCAGCAGTTTAGCGGGAGCGGAAAACATTCAGTACTTC. Translation: CASSLAGAENIQYF.

The V gene is TRBV7-3, the J gene TRBJ2-1; D is perhaps TRBD2 (7 bases). The germline V gene encodes CDR1 SGHTA and CDR2 FQGTGA. Deletions cut 5 bases from V and 9 bases from J, with 20 bases between. The CDR3 is 15 amino acids. CDR3 DNA sequence: TGTGCCAGCAGCCGCCGGGGAGGGGGAGTGGGTGAGCAGTTCTTC. Translating it yields CASSRRGGGVGEQFF.

The chain links TRBV28 to TRBJ2-1; 10 bases fit TRBD1. The V gene end was trimmed by 7 bases and the J gene end by 12 bases; junction bases not matched to a gene: 12. The CDR3 totals 14 residues. Germline V gives CDR1 MDHEN, CDR2 SYDVKM. The CDR3 nucleotides are TGTGCCAGCACCTCCGGACAGGGGGGGTTTGTGCAGTTCTTC. This codes for CASTSGQGGFVQFF.